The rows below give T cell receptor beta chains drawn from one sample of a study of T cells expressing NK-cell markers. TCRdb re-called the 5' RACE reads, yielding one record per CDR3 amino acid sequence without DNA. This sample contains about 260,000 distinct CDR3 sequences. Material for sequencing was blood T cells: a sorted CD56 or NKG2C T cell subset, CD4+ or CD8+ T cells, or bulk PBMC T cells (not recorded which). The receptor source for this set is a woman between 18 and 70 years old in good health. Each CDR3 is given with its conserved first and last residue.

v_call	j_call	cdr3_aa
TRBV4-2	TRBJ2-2	CASSQDVSAGGKAGELFF
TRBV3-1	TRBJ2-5	CASSHTSGGAQETQYF
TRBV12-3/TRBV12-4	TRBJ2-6	CASSPSHSGANVLTF
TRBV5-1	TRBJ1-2	CASSWRGDRSSGYTF
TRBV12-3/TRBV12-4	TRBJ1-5	CVSSPGTGRIGPQHF
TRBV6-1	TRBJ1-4	CASSRTVGEKLFF
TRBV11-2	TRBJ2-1	CASSLTPPSDSRDPYNEQFF
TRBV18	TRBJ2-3	CASSLTFGDTQYF
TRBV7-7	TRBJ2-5	CASSFKAGGGETQYF
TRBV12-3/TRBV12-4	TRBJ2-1	CASSYRDSLPRNEQFF
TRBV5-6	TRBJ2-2	CASSSPRIATGELFF
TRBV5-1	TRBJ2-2	CASSLAPTGNTGELFF
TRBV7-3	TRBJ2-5	CASSLRGRTEETQYF
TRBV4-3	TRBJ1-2	CASSQGSSVRYGYTF
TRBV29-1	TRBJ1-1	CSVGTGFTEAFF
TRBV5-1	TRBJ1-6	CASSLEGTGASPLHF
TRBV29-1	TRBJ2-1	CSVTDPRGSYNEQFF
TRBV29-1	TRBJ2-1	CSGVAGGLLNEQFF
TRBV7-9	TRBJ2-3	CASSPGLAGRTDTQYF
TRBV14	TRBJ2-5	CASSPSKQGSGETQYF
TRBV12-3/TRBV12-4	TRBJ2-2	CASTPRVVVGGELFF
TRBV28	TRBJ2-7	CASSLKSYEQYF
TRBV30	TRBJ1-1	CAWSSRSEAFF
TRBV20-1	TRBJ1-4	CSSKSHTGGTTNEKLFF
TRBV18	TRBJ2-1	CASSPPTSGYRNEQFF
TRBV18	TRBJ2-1	CASSPRLAGRSYNEQFF
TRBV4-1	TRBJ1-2	CASSQGQPVLVSGYTF
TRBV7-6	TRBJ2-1	CASSLVALAGAGEQFF
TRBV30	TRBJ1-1	CAWTPRNTEAFF
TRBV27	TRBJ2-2	CASSVWTSSNTGELFF
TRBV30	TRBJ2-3	CAWTGGPSTDTQYF
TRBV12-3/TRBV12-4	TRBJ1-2	CASSFGTGGYGYTF
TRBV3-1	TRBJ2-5	CASSHKETQYF
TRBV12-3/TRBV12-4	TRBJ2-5	CASRQASGRIETQYF
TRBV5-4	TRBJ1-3	CASSSGRAWSGNTIYF
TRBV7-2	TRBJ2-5	CASSLARQLQETQYF
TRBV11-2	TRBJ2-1	CASSPDPQGSGRESYNEQFF
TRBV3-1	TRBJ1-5	CASGSRSNQPQHF
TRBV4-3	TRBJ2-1	CASSQASSSYNEQFF
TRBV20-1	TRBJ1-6	CSASQSPAYNSPLHF
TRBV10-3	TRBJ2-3	CAISGRTTASTDTQYF
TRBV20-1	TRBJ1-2	CSARGRGANYGYTF
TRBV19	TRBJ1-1	CASSMGDRDTEAFF